This T cell receptor (beta chain) was captured in a study of blood T cell repertoires in COVID-19. Whole-study context: The samples span acute and convalescent COVID-19 from the United States, Italy and Spain.

How the authors handled the data: Scientists estimated how many nucleated cells there were by amplifying reference gene primers. Repertoires were generated with immunoSEQ multiplex PCR, while TCRdb's copy carries only in-frame clones and drops some. V and J calls and clone size are those listed in that table; D and trimming were worked out from the DNA. This table holds 85,000 to 95,000 clones, about 90% found once. The J segment lost 4 bases and the V segment lost 2 bases, leaving 18 bases of the junction unmatched. The length of the CDR3 is 19 residues. Germline assignment: CDR1 MDHEN and CDR2 SYDVKM.

Sequenced sample: peripheral blood. This clonotype originated in a human donor with acute or convalescent COVID-19. The donor label of this sample is uncertain. The chain carries TRBV28 and TRBJ1-2; 8 bases match TRBD1. DNA for the CDR3: TGTGCCAGCAGTTTAAGGACAGGGATTAAGGGAGGGTTGGGCTATGGCTACACCTTC. Translated, it gives CASSLRTGIKGGLGYGYTF.